The following is a T cell receptor (beta chain) sequence with its context. This CDR3 has 16 amino acids. Germline CDR1 is MDHEN and CDR2 is SYDVKM. After removal of 4 bases from V and 1 base from J, the junction contained 5 bases not matched to a gene. The data were obtained in a study of blood T cell repertoires in COVID-19. TCRdb's table, derived via immunoSEQ multiplex PCR, lists solely in-frame clones and lacks some. The sample lists a few hundred thousand clones; about nine tenths were seen once. This receptor was obtained from a man aged 18-30 years with active or convalescent COVID-19. The sample comprised peripheral blood. The chain combines TRBV28 with TRBJ2-1; TRBD2 matches at 9 bases. CDR3 bases: TGTGCCAGCAGTTCCGTCAGCGGGGGGTCCTACAATGAGCAGTTCTTC. It codes for CASSSVSGGSYNEQFF.